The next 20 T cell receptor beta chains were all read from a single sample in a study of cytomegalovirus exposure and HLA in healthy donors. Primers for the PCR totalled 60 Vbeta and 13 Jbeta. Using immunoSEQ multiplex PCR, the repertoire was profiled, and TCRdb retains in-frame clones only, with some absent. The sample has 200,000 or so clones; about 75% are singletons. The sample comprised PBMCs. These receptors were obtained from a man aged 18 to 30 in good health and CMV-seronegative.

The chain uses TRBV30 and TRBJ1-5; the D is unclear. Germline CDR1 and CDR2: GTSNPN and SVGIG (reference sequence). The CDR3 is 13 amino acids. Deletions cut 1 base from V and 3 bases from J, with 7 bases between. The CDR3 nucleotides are TGTGCCTGGAGTGCCGGGGACAATCAGCCCCAGCATTTT. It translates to CAWSAGDNQPQHF.

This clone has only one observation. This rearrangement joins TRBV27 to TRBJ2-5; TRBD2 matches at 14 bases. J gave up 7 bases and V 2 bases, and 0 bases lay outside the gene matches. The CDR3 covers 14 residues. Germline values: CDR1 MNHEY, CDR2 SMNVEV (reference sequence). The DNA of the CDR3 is TGTGCCAGCAGTTTAGGACTAGCGGGAGGGACCCAGTACTTC. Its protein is CASSLGLAGGTQYF.

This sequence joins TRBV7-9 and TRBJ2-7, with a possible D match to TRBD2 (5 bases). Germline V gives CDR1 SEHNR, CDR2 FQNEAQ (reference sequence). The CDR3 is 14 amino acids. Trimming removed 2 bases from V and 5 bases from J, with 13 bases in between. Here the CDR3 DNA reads TGTGCCAGCAGCTTATCGGGCGGGTGGGACGAGCAGTACTTC. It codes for CASSLSGGWDEQYF. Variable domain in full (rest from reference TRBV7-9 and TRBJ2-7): DTGVSQNPRHKITKRGQNVTFRCDPISEHNRLYWYRQTLGQGPEFLTYFQNEAQLEKSRLLSDRFSAERPKGSFSTLEIQRTEQGDSAMYLCASSLSGGWDEQYFGPGTRLTVT.

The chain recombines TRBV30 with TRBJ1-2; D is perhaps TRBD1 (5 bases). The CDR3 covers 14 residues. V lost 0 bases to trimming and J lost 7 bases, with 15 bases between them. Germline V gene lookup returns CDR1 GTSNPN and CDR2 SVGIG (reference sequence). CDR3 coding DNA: TGTGCCTGGAGTGTAGCCCCCCTCGGGGGTGGCTACACCTTC. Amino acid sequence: CAWSVAPLGGGYTF.

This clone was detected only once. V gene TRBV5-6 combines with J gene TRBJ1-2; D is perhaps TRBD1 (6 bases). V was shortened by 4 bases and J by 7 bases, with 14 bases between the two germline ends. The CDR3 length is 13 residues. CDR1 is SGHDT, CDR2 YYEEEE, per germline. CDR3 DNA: TGTGCCAGCAGCCAAACAGGGAGCCTTGGCTACACCTTC. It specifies CASSQTGSLGYTF.

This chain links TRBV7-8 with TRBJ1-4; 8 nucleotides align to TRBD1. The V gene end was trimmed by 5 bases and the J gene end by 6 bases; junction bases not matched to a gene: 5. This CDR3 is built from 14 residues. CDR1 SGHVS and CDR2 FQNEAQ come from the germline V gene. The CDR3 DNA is TGTGCCAGCAGCCAAAGACAGGGGCATGAAAAACTGTTTTTT. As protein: CASSQRQGHEKLFF.

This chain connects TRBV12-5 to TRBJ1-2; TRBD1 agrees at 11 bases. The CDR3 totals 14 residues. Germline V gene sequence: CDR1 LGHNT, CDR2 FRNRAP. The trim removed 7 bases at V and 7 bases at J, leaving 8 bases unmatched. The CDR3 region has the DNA TGTGCTAGTGACCCGGGACAGGGGGTCTCTGGCTACACCTTC. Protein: CASDPGQGVSGYTF. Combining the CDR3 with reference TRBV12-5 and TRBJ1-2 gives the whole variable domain DARVTQTPRHKVTEMGQEVTMRCQPILGHNTVFWYRQTMMQGLELLAYFRNRAPLDDSGMPKDRFSAEMPDATLATLKIQPSEPRDSAVYFCASDPGQGVSGYTFGSGTRLTVV.

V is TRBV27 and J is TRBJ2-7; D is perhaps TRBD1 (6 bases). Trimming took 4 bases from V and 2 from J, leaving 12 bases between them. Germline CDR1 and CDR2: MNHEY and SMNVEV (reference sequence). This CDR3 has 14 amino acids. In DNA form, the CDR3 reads TGTGCCAGCAGTTCCAACAGGGACGCCTACGAGCAGTACTTC. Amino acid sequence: CASSSNRDAYEQYF.

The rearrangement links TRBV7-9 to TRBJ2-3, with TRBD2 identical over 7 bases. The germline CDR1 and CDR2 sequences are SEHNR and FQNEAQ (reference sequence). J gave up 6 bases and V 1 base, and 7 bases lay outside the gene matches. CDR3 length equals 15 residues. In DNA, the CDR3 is TGTGCCAGCAGCTTAGGCGGGAGAGGGACGGATACGCAGTATTTT. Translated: CASSLGGRGTDTQYF.

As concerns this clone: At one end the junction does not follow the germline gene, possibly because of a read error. The CDR3 DNA reads TGTGCCAGCAGCGCCGACTACCTTACAGATACGCGGTATTTT. It is translated as CASSADYLTDTRYF. J is TRBJ2-3 and V is TRBV7-2, with TRBD2 as a possible D gene (5 bases). CDR3 length equals 14 residues. The germline CDR1 and CDR2 sequences are SGHTA and FQGNSA.

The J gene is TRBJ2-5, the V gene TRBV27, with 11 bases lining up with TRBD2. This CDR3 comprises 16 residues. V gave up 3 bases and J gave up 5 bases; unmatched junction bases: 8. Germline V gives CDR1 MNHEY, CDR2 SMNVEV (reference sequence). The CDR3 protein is CASSLLTSGITETQYF. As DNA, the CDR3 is TGTGCCAGCAGTTTGCTGACTAGCGGGATTACGGAGACCCAGTACTTC.

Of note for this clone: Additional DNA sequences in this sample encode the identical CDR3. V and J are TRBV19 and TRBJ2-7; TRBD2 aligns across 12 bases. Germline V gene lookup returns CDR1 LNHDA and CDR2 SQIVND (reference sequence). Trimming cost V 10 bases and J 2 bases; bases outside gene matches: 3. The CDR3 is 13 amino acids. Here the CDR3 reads CATRTSGTYEQYF. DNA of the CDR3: TGTGCCACCAGGACTAGCGGGACCTACGAGCAGTACTTC. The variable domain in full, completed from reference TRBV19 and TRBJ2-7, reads DGGITQSPKYLFRKEGQNVTLSCEQNLNHDAMYWYRQDPGQGLRLIYYSQIVNDFQKGDIAEGYSVSREKKESFPLTVTSAQKNPTAFYLCATRTSGTYEQYFGPGTRLTVT.

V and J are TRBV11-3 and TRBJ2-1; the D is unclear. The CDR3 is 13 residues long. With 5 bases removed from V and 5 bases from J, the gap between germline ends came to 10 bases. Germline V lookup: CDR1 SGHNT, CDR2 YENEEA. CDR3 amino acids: CASSPEENNEQFF. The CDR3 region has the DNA TGTGCCAGCAGCCCTGAGGAGAACAATGAGCAGTTCTTC. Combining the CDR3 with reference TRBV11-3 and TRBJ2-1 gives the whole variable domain EAGVVQSPRYKIIEKKQPVAFWCNPISGHNTLYWYLQNLGQGPELLIRYENEEAVDDSQLPKDRFSAERLKGVDSTLKIQPAELGDSAVYLCASSPEENNEQFFGPGTRLTVL.

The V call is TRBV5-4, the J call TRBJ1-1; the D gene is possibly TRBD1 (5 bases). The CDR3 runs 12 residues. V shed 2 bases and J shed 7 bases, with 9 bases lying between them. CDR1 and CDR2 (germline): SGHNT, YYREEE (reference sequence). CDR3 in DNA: TGTGCCAGCAGCTTACAGGATAATGAAGCTTTCTTT. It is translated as CASSLQDNEAFF.

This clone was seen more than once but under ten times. This CDR3 is CASRIKGQGIYGYTF. The CDR3 nucleotides read TGTGCCAGCAGGATAAAGGGACAGGGGATCTATGGCTACACCTTC. J is TRBJ1-2 and V is TRBV6-6; 10 bases map to TRBD1. The CDR3 length is 15 residues. The trim removed 6 bases at V and 4 bases at J, leaving 8 bases unmatched. Germline values: CDR1 MNHNY, CDR2 SVGAGI (reference sequence).

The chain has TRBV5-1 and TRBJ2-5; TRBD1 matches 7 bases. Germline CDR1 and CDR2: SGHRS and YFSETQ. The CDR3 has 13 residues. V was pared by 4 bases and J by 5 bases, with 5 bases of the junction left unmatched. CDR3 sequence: CASSPTGWETQYF. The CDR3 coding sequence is TGCGCCAGCAGCCCGACAGGGTGGGAGACCCAGTACTTC. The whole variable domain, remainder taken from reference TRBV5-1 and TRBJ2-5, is KAGVTQTPRYLIKTRGQQVTLSCSPISGHRSVSWYQQTPGQGLQFLFEYFSETQRNKGNFPGRFSGRQFSNSRSEMNVSTLELGDSALYLCASSPTGWETQYFGPGTRLLVL.

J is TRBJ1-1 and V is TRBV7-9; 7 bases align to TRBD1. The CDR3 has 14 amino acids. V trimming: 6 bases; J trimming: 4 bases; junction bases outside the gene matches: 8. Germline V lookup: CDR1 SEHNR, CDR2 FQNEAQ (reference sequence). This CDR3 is CASSRQGVFTEAFF. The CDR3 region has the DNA TGTGCCAGCAGTCGACAGGGTGTTTTCACTGAAGCTTTCTTT.

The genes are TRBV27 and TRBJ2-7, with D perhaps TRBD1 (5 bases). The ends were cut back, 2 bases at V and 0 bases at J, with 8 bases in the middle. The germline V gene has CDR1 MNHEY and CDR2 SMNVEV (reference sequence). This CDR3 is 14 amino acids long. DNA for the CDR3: TGTGCCAGCAGTTTAACCCAGGGCTCCTACGAGCAGTACTTC. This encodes CASSLTQGSYEQYF.

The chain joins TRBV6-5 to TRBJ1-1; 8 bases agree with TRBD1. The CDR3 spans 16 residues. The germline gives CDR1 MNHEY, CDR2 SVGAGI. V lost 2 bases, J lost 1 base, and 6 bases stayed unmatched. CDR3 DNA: TGTGCCAGCAGTTACGGACAGGACAGGGCGAACACTGAAGCTTTCTTT. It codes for CASSYGQDRANTEAFF.

CDR3 sequence: CATSSRDSVTKNIQYF. The CDR3 DNA reads TGTGCCACCAGCAGCCGGGACAGCGTGACTAAAAACATTCAGTACTTC. The chain is built from TRBV15 and TRBJ2-4, with TRBD1 matching 7 bases. V gave up 3 bases and J gave up 4 bases; unmatched junction bases: 9. CDR3 length equals 16 residues. Germline lookup yields CDR1 LNHNV and CDR2 YYDKDF (reference sequence). Filled out from reference TRBV15 and TRBJ2-4, the complete variable domain reads DAMVIQNPRYQVTQFGKPVTLSCSQTLNHNVMYWYQQKSSQAPKLLFHYYDKDFNNEADTPDNFQSRRPNTSFCFLDIRSPGLGDTAMYLCATSSRDSVTKNIQYFGAGTRLSVL.